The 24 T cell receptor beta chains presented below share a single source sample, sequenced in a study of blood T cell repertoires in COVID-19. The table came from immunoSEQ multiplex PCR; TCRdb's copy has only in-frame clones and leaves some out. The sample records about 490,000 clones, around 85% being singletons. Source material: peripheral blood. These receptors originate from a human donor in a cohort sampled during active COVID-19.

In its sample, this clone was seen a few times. CDR3 in DNA: TGTGCCAGCAGCTTACAGGGGGCAATTTCACCCCTCCACTTT. Amino acids: CASSLQGAISPLHF. The chain is built from TRBV5-5 and TRBJ1-6; 9 bases align to TRBD1. Trimming took 2 bases from V and 9 from J; bases not matched to a gene: 3. Germline CDR1 and CDR2: SGHKS and YYEKEE (reference sequence). The CDR3 runs 14 residues.

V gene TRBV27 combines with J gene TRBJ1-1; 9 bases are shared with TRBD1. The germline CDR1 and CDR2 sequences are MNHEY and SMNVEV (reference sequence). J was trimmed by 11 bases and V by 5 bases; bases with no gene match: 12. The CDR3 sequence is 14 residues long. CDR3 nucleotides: TGTGCCAGCAGTCACGCCGGGACAGGGATTGGGGCTTTCTTT. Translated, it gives CASSHAGTGIGAFF.

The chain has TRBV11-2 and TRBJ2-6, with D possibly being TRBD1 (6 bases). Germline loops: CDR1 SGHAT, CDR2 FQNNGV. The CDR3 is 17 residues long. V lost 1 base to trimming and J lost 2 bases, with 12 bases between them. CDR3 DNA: TGTGCCAGCAGCTTAGGACAGGTGGGGCCTGGGGCCAACGTCCTGACTTTC. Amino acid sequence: CASSLGQVGPGANVLTF.

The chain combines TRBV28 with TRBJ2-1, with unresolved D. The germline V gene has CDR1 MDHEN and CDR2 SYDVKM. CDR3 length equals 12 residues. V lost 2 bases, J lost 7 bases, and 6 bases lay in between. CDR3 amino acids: CASSLTTNEQFF. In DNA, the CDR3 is TGTGCCAGCAGTTTAACGACTAATGAGCAGTTCTTC.

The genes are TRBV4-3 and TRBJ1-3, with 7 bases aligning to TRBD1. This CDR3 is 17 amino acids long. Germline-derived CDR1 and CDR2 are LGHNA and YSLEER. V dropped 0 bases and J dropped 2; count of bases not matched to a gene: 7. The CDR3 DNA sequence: TGCGCCAGCAGCCAAGATGAGGGACAGAGGACTGGAAACACCATATATTTT. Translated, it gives CASSQDEGQRTGNTIYF.

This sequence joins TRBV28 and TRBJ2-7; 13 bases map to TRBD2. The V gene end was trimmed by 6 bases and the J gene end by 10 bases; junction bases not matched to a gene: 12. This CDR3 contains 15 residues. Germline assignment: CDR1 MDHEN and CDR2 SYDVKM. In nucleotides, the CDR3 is TGTGCCAGCAGACCTGGTGGGGGACTAGCGGGAAAACAGTACTTC. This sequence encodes CASRPGGGLAGKQYF.

The CDR3 reads CASSFADEQYF. CDR3 sequence (DNA): TGTGCCAGCAGCTTCGCGGACGAGCAGTACTTC. This chain connects TRBV7-6 to TRBJ2-7; no clear D gene. The V gene's germline CDR1 is SGHVS and CDR2 FNYEAQ. The V end was cut by 3 bases, the J end by 5 bases, with 5 bases between. The CDR3 spans 11 residues.

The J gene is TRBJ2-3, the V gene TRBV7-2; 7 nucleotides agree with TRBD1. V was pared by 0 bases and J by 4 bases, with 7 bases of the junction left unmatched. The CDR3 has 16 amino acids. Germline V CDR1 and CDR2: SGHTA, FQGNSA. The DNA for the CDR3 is TGTGCCAGCAGCTTAGCGGGGGTTACAGGGGCAGATACGCAGTATTTT. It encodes CASSLAGVTGADTQYF.

The CDR3 DNA follows: TGTGCCAGCACTTACGTGACTAGCGCGATAACCAATGAGCAGTTCTTC. Its translation: CASTYVTSAITNEQFF. The chain recombines TRBV11-2 with TRBJ2-1; 8 bases align to TRBD2. J gave up 6 bases and V 7 bases, and 14 bases lay outside the gene matches. Germline loops: CDR1 SGHAT, CDR2 FQNNGV. This CDR3 spans 16 amino acids.

CDR3 bases: TGTGCCTGGAGTGGACGTCTCGGACTAGCGAGCACAGATACGCAGTATTTT. Protein sequence: CAWSGRLGLASTDTQYF. This chain joins TRBV30 and TRBJ2-3, with 9 bases identical to TRBD2. The trim removed 1 base at V and 0 bases at J, leaving 8 bases unmatched. The CDR3 totals 17 residues. Germline V CDR1 and CDR2: GTSNPN, SVGIG (reference sequence).

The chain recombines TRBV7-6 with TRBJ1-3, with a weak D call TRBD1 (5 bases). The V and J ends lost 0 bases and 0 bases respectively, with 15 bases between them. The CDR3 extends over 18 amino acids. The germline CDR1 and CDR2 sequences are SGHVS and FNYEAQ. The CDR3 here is CASSLALGGAGSGNTIYF. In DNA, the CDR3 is TGTGCCAGCAGCTTAGCGCTTGGAGGGGCTGGCTCTGGAAACACCATATATTTT.

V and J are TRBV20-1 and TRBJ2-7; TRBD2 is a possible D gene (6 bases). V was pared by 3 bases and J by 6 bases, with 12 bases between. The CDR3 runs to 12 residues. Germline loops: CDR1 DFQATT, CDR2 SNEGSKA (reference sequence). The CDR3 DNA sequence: TGCAGTGCTAGTAACGGGGGTACCGAGCAGTACTTC. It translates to CSASNGGTEQYF.

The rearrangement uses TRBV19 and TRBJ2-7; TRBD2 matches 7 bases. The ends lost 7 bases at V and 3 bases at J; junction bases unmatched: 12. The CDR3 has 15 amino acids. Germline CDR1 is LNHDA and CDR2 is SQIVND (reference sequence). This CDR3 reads CASTPSLAAFYEQYF. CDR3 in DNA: TGTGCCAGTACCCCCAGCCTAGCGGCCTTCTACGAGCAGTACTTC.

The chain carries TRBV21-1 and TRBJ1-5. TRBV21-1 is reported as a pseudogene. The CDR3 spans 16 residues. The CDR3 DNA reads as TGTGCCAGCAGCAAGGGGCGGGGGCGAGGCAATCAGCCCCAGCATTTT. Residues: CASSKGRGRGNQPQHF.

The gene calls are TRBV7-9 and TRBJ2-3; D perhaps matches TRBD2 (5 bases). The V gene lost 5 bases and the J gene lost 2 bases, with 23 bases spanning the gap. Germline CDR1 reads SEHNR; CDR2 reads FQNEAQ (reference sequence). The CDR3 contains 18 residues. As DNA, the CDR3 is TGTGCCAGCAGCCCTGTAGCCCGCCGGGGATTCTACACAGATACGCAGTATTTT. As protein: CASSPVARRGFYTDTQYF.

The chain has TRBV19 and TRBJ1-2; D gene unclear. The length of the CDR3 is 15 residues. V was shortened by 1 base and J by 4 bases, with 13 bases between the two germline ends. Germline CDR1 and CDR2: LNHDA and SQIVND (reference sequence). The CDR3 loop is CASSIGGGRSYGYTF. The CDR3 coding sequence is TGTGCCAGTAGTATAGGTGGAGGGCGTAGCTATGGCTACACCTTC.

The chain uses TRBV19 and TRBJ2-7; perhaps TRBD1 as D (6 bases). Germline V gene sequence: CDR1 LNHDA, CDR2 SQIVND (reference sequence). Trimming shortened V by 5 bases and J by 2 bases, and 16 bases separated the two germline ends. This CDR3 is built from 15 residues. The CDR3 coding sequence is TGTGCCAGTAGTCCGACCCAAGGGGGAACCTACGAGCAGTACTTC. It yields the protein CASSPTQGGTYEQYF.

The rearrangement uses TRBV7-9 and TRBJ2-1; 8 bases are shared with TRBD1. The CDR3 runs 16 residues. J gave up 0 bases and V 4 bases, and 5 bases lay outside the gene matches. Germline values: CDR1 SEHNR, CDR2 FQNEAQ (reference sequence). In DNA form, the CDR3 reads TGTGCCAGCAGCTCCCGGACAGGGAGCTCCTACAATGAGCAGTTCTTC. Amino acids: CASSSRTGSSYNEQFF.

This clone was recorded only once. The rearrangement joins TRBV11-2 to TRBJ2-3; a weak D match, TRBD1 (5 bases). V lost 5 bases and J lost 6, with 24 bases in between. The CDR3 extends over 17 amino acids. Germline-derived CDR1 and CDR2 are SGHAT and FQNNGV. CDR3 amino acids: CASSPRRDSLTVDTQYF. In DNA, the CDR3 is TGTGCCAGCAGCCCGCGCAGGGATTCTTTAACGGTGGATACGCAGTATTTT.

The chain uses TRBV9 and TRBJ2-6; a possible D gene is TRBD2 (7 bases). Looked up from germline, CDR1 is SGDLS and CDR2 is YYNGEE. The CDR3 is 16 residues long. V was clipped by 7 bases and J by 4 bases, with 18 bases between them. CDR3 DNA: TGTGCCAGCTCCGGGGGTGCGGGGGCCGGGGCCAACGTCCTGACTTTC. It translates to CASSGGAGAGANVLTF.

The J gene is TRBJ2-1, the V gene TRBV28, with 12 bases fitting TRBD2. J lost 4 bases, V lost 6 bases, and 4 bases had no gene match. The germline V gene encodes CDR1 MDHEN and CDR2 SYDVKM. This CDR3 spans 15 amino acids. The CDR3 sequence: CASRLGLAGYNEQFF. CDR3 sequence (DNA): TGTGCCAGCAGGCTTGGACTAGCGGGATACAATGAGCAGTTCTTC.

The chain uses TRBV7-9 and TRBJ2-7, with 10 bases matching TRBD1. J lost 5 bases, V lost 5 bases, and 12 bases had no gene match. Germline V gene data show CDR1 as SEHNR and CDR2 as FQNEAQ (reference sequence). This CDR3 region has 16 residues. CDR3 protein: CASSRVDRGRLDEQYF. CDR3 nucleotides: TGTGCCAGCAGCCGGGTTGACAGGGGGCGCCTTGACGAGCAGTACTTC.

CDR3 amino acids: CARQGQDIYEQYF. For the CDR3, the DNA is TGTGCCAGACAGGGACAGGACATCTACGAGCAGTACTTC. The rearrangement joins TRBV21-1 to TRBJ2-7; the table's D call, TRBD1, has no DNA check behind it. TRBV21-1 is reported as a pseudogene. This CDR3 contains 13 residues.

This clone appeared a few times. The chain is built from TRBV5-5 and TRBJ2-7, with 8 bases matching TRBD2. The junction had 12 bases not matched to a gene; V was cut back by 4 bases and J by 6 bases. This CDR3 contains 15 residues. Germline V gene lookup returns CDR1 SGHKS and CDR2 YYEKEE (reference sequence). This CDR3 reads CASSPGLAGFGEQYF. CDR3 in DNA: TGTGCCAGCAGCCCCGGACTAGCCGGCTTCGGCGAGCAGTACTTC.